This entry concerns a single T cell receptor (beta chain). Only CD45RO-negative cells positively selected for CCR7 counted as naive CD8 cells, so terminally differentiated effector memory CD45RA+ cells were excluded. This record comes from a study of shared clonotypes between healthy human individuals. The V and J ends lost 0 bases and 4 bases, in that order; junction bases with no gene match: 3. The germline CDR1 and CDR2 sequences are LGHNA and YSLEER. This CDR3 spans 15 amino acids. Here immunoSEQ multiplex PCR was the method, and the copy in TCRdb shows in-frame clones only, minus some. The repertoire holds about 2,200,000 clones, with 85% to 95% as singletons.

The specimen sequenced was naive CD8+ T cells from PBMCs. The chain couples TRBV4-3 to TRBJ2-1; 7 bases align to TRBD2. The sequence came from a man between 18 and 35 years old in good health. Some clones in this sample may be carry-over from other donors' samples. The CDR3 protein is CASSQDSGKYNEQFF. CDR3 coding DNA: TGCGCCAGCAGCCAAGACAGCGGGAAGTACAATGAGCAGTTCTTC.